This TCR beta chain stems from a study of vaccination effects on CD4 cells after COVID-19. The CDR3 extends over 11 amino acids. Trimming removed 7 bases from V and 2 bases from J, with 8 bases in between. The germline V gene has CDR1 DFQATT and CDR2 SNEGSKA (reference sequence). Culturing for around 10 days preceded CD4+ T cell isolation. Measured with immunoSEQ multiplex PCR; TCRdb has only the in-frame clones, and not every one. The sample yields under 50,000 clones, 76% seen once. There are a few counts of this clone. Its target is not known. The clonotype comes from a human donor who had a prior SARS-CoV-2 infection. The chain recombines TRBV20-1 with TRBJ1-1; TRBD1 might be the D (5 bases). This specimen consisted of CD4+ T cells from PBMCs cultured without peptide, obtained before COVID-19 vaccination. In nucleotides, the CDR3 is TGCAGTGGCCGGGGCAACACTGAAGCTTTCTTT. Its protein product is CSGRGNTEAFF.